This T cell receptor beta chain is from a study of T cell responses to AZD1222 COVID-19 vaccine. TCRdb's copy holds only in-frame clones and misses some; the assay was immunoSEQ multiplex PCR. The repertoire has fewer than 110,000 clones, about 89% of them found once; the top ten carry about 6.8%. This CDR3 has 11 amino acids. Trimming pared 3 bases from V and 7 bases from J, leaving 6 bases between. This clone is a singleton in its sample. The chain joins TRBV12-3 or TRBV12-4 to TRBJ1-1; D unresolved. This specimen was peripheral blood, taken 28 days after the second AZD1222 dose. This receptor was identified in an adult who received the AZD1222 COVID-19 vaccine. The chain's CDR3 is CASSFHGEAFF. CDR3 coding DNA: TGTGCCAGCAGTTTCCACGGTGAAGCTTTCTTT.